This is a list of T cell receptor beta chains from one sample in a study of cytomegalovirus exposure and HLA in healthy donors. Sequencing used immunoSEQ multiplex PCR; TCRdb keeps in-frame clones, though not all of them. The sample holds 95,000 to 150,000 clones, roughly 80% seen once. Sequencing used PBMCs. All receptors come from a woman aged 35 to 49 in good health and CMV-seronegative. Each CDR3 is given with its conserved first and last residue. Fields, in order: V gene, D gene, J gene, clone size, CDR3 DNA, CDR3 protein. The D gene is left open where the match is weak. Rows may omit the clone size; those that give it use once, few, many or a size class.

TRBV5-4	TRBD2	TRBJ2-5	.	TGTGCCAGCAGCTTTGGGACTAGCGGGAGAGGTACGGGCGAGACCCAGTACTTC	CASSFGTSGRGTGETQYF
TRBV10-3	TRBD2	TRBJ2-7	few	TGTGCCATCAACGTAGCGGGAGGCTACGAGCAGTACTTC	CAINVAGGYEQYF
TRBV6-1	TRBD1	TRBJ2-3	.	TGTGCCAGCAGGGCCCGGACAGGGTGGACAGATACGCAGTATTTT	CASRARTGWTDTQYF
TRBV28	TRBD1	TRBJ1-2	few	TGTGCCAGCAGTTTACAGGGGGCGCTTGGCTACACCTTC	CASSLQGALGYTF
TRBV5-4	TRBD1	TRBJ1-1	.	TGTGCCAGCAGCTTTAGGACAGGGGAGAACACTGAAGCTTTCTTT	CASSFRTGENTEAFF
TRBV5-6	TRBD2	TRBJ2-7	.	TGTGCCAGCAGCCTACGGTTCGGGGGGGGCTACGAGCAGTACTTC	CASSLRFGGGYEQYF
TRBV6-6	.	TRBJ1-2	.	TGTGCCAGCGGTATTCTGGGGGCGCCTGGCTACACCTTC	CASGILGAPGYTF
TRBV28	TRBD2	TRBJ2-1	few	TGTGCCAGCAGTACCAAGACTAGCGGGACCCTTTGGGAGCAGTTCTTC	CASSTKTSGTLWEQFF
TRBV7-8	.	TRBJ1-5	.	TGTGCCAGCAGCTATCCATCGGGACAGCCCCAGCATTTT	CASSYPSGQPQHF
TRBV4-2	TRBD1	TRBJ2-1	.	TGTGCCAGCAGTCGAGAAGTGGGACAGAGAGCCTACAATGAGCAGTTCTTC	CASSREVGQRAYNEQFF
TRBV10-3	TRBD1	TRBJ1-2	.	TGTGCCATCAGCACAGGGGGCGCTTTGAGGAATGGCTACACCTTC	CAISTGGALRNGYTF
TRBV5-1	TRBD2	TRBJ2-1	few	TGCGCCAGCAGCTTCCCTCGGGGGGGGCCTTGGTATGAGCAGTTCTTC	CASSFPRGGPWYEQFF
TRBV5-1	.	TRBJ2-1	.	TGCGCCAGCAGCTTGCCCCGAGGGGACTGGCAGTTCTTC	CASSLPRGDWQFF
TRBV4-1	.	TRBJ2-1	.	TGCGCCAGCAGCCAAGAAGGGGATGAGCAGTTCTTC	CASSQEGDEQFF
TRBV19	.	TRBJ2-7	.	TGTGCCAGTAGTATAGAGGGACTCAGCTCCTACGAGCAGTACTTC	CASSIEGLSSYEQYF
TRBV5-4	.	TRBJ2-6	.	TGTGCCAGCACCCACAGGGCAGGGGCCAACGGCCTGACTTTC	CASTHRAGANGLTF
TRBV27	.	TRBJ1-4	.	TGTGCCAGCAGTTTATCGGCAGCAACTAATGAAAAACTGTTTTTT	CASSLSAATNEKLFF
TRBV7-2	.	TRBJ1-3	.	TGTGCCAGCAGCTTCGCAGCCCAGGGGAACACCATATATTTT	CASSFAAQGNTIYF
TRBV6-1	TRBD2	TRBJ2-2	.	TGTGCCAGCAGCGAACGTAGGGGACTAGCGGAGAACACCGGGGAGCTGTTTTTT	CASSERRGLAENTGELFF
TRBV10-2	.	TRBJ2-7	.	TGCGCCAGCAGTGAGTCGAGGCTAGTGGGCGAGCAGTACTTC	CASSESRLVGEQYF
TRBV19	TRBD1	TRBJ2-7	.	TGTGCCAGTAGTACCAGGGGGCTGGACGAGCAGTACTTC	CASSTRGLDEQYF
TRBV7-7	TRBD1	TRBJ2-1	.	TGTGCTAGCAGCCCCGGGACAGGGTTGGATGAGCAGTTCTTC	CASSPGTGLDEQFF
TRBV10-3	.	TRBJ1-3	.	TGTGCCAGCCACAGGCCGGGAAACACCATATATTTT	CASHRPGNTIYF
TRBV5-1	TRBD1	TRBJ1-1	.	TGCGCCAGCAGCTTATGGGGACAGGGATCGAACACTGAAGCTTTCTTT	CASSLWGQGSNTEAFF
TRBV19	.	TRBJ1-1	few	TGTGCCAGTAAGGGGGGGCTCAGTCTCGAAGCTTTCTTT	CASKGGLSLEAFF
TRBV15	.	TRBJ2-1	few	TGTGCCACCAGCAGAGATCGCCCGGCCGGGGGCTACAATGAGCAGTTCTTC	CATSRDRPAGGYNEQFF
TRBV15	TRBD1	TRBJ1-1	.	TGTGCCACCAGCGGACGGGACAGGGGACTCACTGAAGCTTTCTTT	CATSGRDRGLTEAFF
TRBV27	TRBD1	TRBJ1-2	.	TGTGCCAGCAGCCGGACAGGGCTTAACTATGGCTACACCTTC	CASSRTGLNYGYTF
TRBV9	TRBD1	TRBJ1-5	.	TGTGCCAGCAGCCCGACAGGGTCGAGCAATCAGCCCCAGCATTTT	CASSPTGSSNQPQHF